This T cell receptor beta chain comes out of a study of PD-1 blockade in classical Hodgkin lymphoma. On the study more broadly: Treatment was intravenous nivolumab, 3 mg/kg every 2 weeks, until progression. General observations from the study: CD4+ but not CD8+ TCR diversity rose significantly by C4D1. Whoever responded completely had baseline diversity much like that seen in newly diagnosed patients. Exclusion was the outcome for patients who began nivolumab under 1 year after ASCT.

A remark on this clone: Its antigen is still unknown.

TCRdb's table, derived via immunoSEQ multiplex PCR, lists solely in-frame clones and lacks some. The profile covers more than 90,000 clones, with 78% appearing a single time and 9.4% taken by the ten largest. V gave up 5 bases and J gave up 0 bases, with 22 bases separating them. Germline CDR1 and CDR2: LNHDA and SQIVND (reference sequence). The CDR3 loop spans 19 amino acids. This sample's time point: cycle 4 day 1 (C4D1), after less than 7 weeks of nivolumab. Each and every patient relapsed after autologous stem cell transplantation, and patients got differing brentuximab vedotin exposure. Sample: peripheral blood mononuclear cells (PBMCs), taken before the fourth cycle of nivolumab. The origin of this receptor is a human donor with classical Hodgkin lymphoma. The gene calls are TRBV19 and TRBJ1-4; weak D call: TRBD1 (5 bases). CDR3 in DNA: TGTGCCAGTAGTCTCGGGGCGCAGGGTTTCATCGCAACTAATGAAAAACTGTTTTTT. Its translation: CASSLGAQGFIATNEKLFF.